The table lists the clone carrying this TCR beta chain with many counts. One entry per CDR3 protein, called by TCRdb with MiXCR from the 5' RACE reads. The table records about 63,000 distinct CDR3 sequences, about 16% of them present only once. These data come from a study of T cells of healthy individuals. This CDR3 is built from 14 residues. Germline CDR1 SGHRS, CDR2 YFSETQ. The ends lost 6 bases at V and 3 bases at J; junction bases unmatched: 4. The clonotype comes from a human donor in good health. This rearrangement joins TRBV5-1 to TRBJ2-1, with 9 bases that match TRBD2. In DNA form, the CDR3 reads TGCGCCAGCAATCCAGCGGGAGGCTACAATGAGCAGTTCTTC. Residues: CASNPAGGYNEQFF.